The TCR beta chain described here comes from a study of identical twins. Unique molecular identifiers were present on cDNA, and template switching added a universal primer site. TCRdb re-called the 5' RACE reads through MiXCR, storing one row per CDR3 protein. The sample carries around 240,000 distinct CDR3 sequences, about 10% recorded once. CDR3 length equals 13 residues. Germline-derived CDR1 and CDR2 are SGHAT and FQNNGV. Every one of the donors was a healthy Caucasian. This clonotype has a handful of counts. At one of its ends the junction is not consistent with the germline gene, which may arise from a read error.

The sample was memory T cells sorted from blood. The V and J genes are TRBV11-2 and TRBJ1-4; D call uncertain. This TCR was recovered from a man in his forties or fifties in good health. The CDR3 nucleotides read TGTGCCAGCAGCCTAGAGTTATATGAAAAACTGTTTTTT. This translates into CASSLELYEKLFF.